This T cell receptor beta chain was recorded in a study of early T cells in non-severe SARS-CoV-2 infection. Overall study findings and caveats: A preference for anti-spike CD8 responses marked VDJdb matching, which missed private and CD4 specificities.

Individual cDNA molecules were tagged with unique molecular identifiers, the study reported. TCRdb re-called the 5' RACE reads through MiXCR, storing one row per CDR3 protein. Of approximately 63,000 distinct CDR3 sequences listed, about 6% were seen once; the top ten hold under 4%. This clonotype was observed a few times. Its specificity is not known. Trimming took 3 bases from V and 7 from J, leaving 10 bases between them. In germline, CDR1 is LNHDA, CDR2 SQIVND (reference sequence). This CDR3 spans 13 amino acids. The chain recombines TRBV19 with TRBJ1-5; a weak D match, TRBD1 (5 bases). This material consisted of whole blood, taken at baseline. This sequence originates from an adult who was a healthcare worker with PCR-confirmed SARS-CoV-2 infection or an uninfected control (not recorded which). This chain's CDR3 is CASSMRGYQPQHF. In DNA, the CDR3 is TGTGCCAGTAGTATGCGGGGCTACCAGCCCCAGCATTTT. Full variable domain (missing parts from reference TRBV19 and TRBJ1-5): DGGITQSPKYLFRKEGQNVTLSCEQNLNHDAMYWYRQDPGQGLRLIYYSQIVNDFQKGDIAEGYSVSREKKESFPLTVTSAQKNPTAFYLCASSMRGYQPQHFGDGTRLSIL.